This T cell receptor (beta chain) derives from a study of T cell changes during pregnancy in multiple sclerosis. Sequencing used immunoSEQ multiplex PCR; TCRdb keeps in-frame clones, though not all of them. The table lists approximately 100,000 clones, roughly 90% of them singletons. The material sequenced was peripheral blood, taken after pregnancy. This sequence originates from a female donor with multiple sclerosis, enrolled in a pregnancy study.

The CDR3 reads CATSAGRGKGATDTQYF. The CDR3 bases are TGTGCCACCAGCGCCGGGCGGGGCAAGGGTGCCACAGATACGCAGTATTTT. The genes are TRBV15 and TRBJ2-3; TRBD2 might be the D (6 bases). CDR1 is LNHNV and CDR2 is YYDKDF in the germline V gene (reference sequence). This CDR3 region has 17 residues. V lost 5 bases to trimming and J lost 2 bases, with 20 bases between them.